This T cell receptor beta chain emerged from a study of blood T cell repertoires in COVID-19. About the study: Collection of acute and convalescent COVID-19 samples took place in the United States, Italy and Spain. In each case, the material was cDNA or gDNA derived from T cells, B-cell-depleted T cells, or PBMCs.

Per the original methods: Amplification from reference gene primers served as the basis for estimated nucleated cell counts. Repertoires were generated with immunoSEQ multiplex PCR, while TCRdb's copy carries only in-frame clones and drops some. The V and J calls and clone size are taken from that table; D and trimming were inferred from the DNA. This sample yields approximately 15,000 clones, of which 60% to 80% are seen a single time; roughly 15% belongs to the top ten. The germline CDR1 and CDR2 sequences are SEHNR and FQNEAQ (reference sequence). After removal of 4 bases from V and 5 bases from J, the junction contained 7 bases not matched to a gene. The length of the CDR3 is 15 residues.

The chain couples TRBV7-9 to TRBJ1-4, with 7 bases aligning to TRBD1. Sample: peripheral blood. The source of this sequence is a human donor in a cohort sampled during active COVID-19. The CDR3 is CASSYKGGRNEKLFF. For the CDR3, the DNA is TGTGCCAGCAGCTATAAAGGGGGCAGAAATGAAAAACTGTTTTTT.